The clone carrying this T cell receptor beta chain was detected only once. Its antigen is still unknown. Only in-frame clones appear in the TCRdb table, and some are missing; sequencing was by immunoSEQ multiplex PCR. The sample has under 95,000 clones; 85% to 95% are singletons. The sample is drawn from a study of human thymus T cells. Overall study findings and caveats: Within thymic and blood repertoires, V and J gene usage appeared to be biased. Unrelated individuals reportedly shared highly overlapping thymic TCR repertoires.

Thymus tissue was removed during corrective cardiac surgery. The people who donated were healthy Finnish babies having corrective surgery for congenital heart defects. Germline-derived CDR1 and CDR2 are MDHEN and SYDVKM. With 2 bases clipped from V and 7 bases from J, the junction kept 5 bases outside the gene matches. The CDR3 runs 15 residues. The clonotype originates from a girl in the first two years of life with a congenital heart defect but otherwise immunologically healthy. The chain combines TRBV28 with TRBJ2-1; 10 nucleotides match TRBD2. The sample taken for sequencing was thymus tissue. The CDR3 loop reads CASSLVLAGKNEQFF. DNA of the CDR3: TGTGCCAGCAGTTTAGTACTAGCGGGAAAAAATGAGCAGTTCTTC.